This T cell receptor (beta chain) comes out of a study of blood T cell repertoires in COVID-19. For the study at large: Spain, Italy and the United States supplied samples that represented acute and convalescent COVID-19.

Methods used by the authors: From reference gene primer amplification, estimates of nucleated cell counts were derived. The repertoire was sequenced with immunoSEQ multiplex PCR; TCRdb's copy has only in-frame clones and lacks some. That table gives V, J and clone size, and the DNA gave D and trimming. The sample contains 200,000 to 300,000 clones, about 87% of which appear only once. Trimming took off 6 bases at V and 11 bases at J, with 25 bases between the two ends. The germline V gene encodes CDR1 MDHEN and CDR2 SYDVKM. The CDR3 loop spans 15 amino acids. This rearrangement joins TRBV28 to TRBJ1-1, with D unresolved. Specimen: peripheral blood. This receptor was identified in a woman aged 65 to 85 with active or convalescent COVID-19. The CDR3 bases are TGTGCCAGCAGGGAATGGCGGGAGGGCGAGACGAGTGCTTTCTTT. Residues: CASREWREGETSAFF. Together with reference TRBV28 and TRBJ1-1, the CDR3 gives the full variable domain: DVKVTQSSRYLVKRTGEKVFLECVQDMDHENMFWYRQDPGLGLRLIYFSYDVKMKEKGDIPEGYSVSREKKERFSLILESASTNQTSMYLCASREWREGETSAFFGQGTRLTVV.